The 30 T cell receptor beta chains below were found in one sample sequenced in a study of molecular identifiers for immune sequencing clone quantification (dated by TCRdb to 2016 to 2018). Libraries were built with PCR. Sequenced on an Illumina HiSeq 4000. TCRdb's own reprocessing of the public reads used fastp at Q25 and MiXCR and kept productive beta chains. Each record represents a unique CDR3 protein, reported with the most common genes and DNA among its rows. In this sample the table shows hundreds of thousands of distinct CDR3 sequences, less than 20% of which occur a single time. Roughly 0.9% of the sample is taken by the ten largest. The sequencing input was naive CD8+ T cells from blood, with Jurkat cell RNA spiked in. Reading the label with the study, this specimen's cell subset or site is: FACS-sorted CD8+CD4-CCR7+CD45RA+ naive T cells. These receptors came from a human donor in good health. Some libraries in this study had Jurkat cell RNA spiked in.

Many counts were recorded for this clonotype. The chain employs TRBV7-9 and TRBJ1-6; D not resolved. CDR3 size: 15 residues. The germline CDR1 and CDR2 sequences are SEHNR and FQNEAQ (reference sequence). V lost 4 bases to trimming and J lost 6 bases, with 13 bases between them. CDR3 sequence (DNA): TGTGCCAGCAGCTCCTTCGATCATAGTAATTCACCCCTCCACTTT. As protein: CASSSFDHSNSPLHF. The entire variable domain, with the rest obtained from reference TRBV7-9 and TRBJ1-6, is as follows: DTGVSQNPRHKITKRGQNVTFRCDPISEHNRLYWYRQTLGQGPEFLTYFQNEAQLEKSRLLSDRFSAERPKGSFSTLEIQRTEQGDSAMYLCASSSFDHSNSPLHFGNGTRLTVT.

The V and J genes are TRBV7-2 and TRBJ2-2, with 13 positions matching TRBD2. Unmatched junction bases numbered 4, after V lost 5 bases and J lost 4 bases. CDR1 and CDR2 from the germline V gene are SGHTA and FQGNSA. CDR3 length: 16 amino acids. In DNA form, the CDR3 reads TGTGCCAGCAGCGATTGGACTAGCGGGAGCACCGGGGAGCTGTTTTTT. Protein: CASSDWTSGSTGELFF.

At least ten counts were recorded for this clonotype. The chain carries TRBV13 and TRBJ2-7; D tentatively reads TRBD1 or TRBD2 (5 bases each). V gave up 5 bases and J gave up 2 bases, with 13 bases separating them. Germline assignment: CDR1 PRHDT and CDR2 FYEKMQ (reference sequence). The CDR3 length is 14 residues. Here the CDR3 reads CASSLRDGTYEQYF. In DNA, the CDR3 is TGTGCCAGCAGCCTCCGGGACGGTACCTACGAGCAGTACTTC.

The chain is built from TRBV2 and TRBJ2-5; D not resolved. Per germline, CDR1 SNHLY and CDR2 FYNNEI. CDR3 length: 13 residues. Trimming removed 2 bases at V and 4 bases at J, with 8 bases between. Here the CDR3 DNA reads TGTGCCAGCAGTGAACACAGTCTAGAGACCCAGTACTTC. This sequence encodes CASSEHSLETQYF.

This clonotype was observed at least ten times. The chain recombines TRBV10-3 with TRBJ2-5; TRBD2 matches 13 bases. Germline loops: CDR1 ENHRY, CDR2 SYGVKD. The CDR3 covers 17 residues. After removal of 3 bases from V and 2 bases from J, the junction contained 6 bases not matched to a gene. CDR3 amino acids: CAISELLAGGSQETQYF. For the CDR3, the DNA is TGTGCCATCAGTGAATTACTAGCGGGAGGGTCGCAAGAGACCCAGTACTTC.

The CDR3 spells CASSVQQGGELFF. For the CDR3, the DNA is TGTGCCAGCAGCGTGCAACAGGGCGGGGAGCTGTTTTTT. The chain has TRBV9 and TRBJ2-2; maybe TRBD1 (6 bases). The V gene's germline CDR1 is SGDLS and CDR2 YYNGEE. The CDR3 covers 13 residues. V was trimmed by 2 bases and J by 7 bases, leaving 9 bases between them. The full variable domain, its missing parts supplied by reference TRBV9 and TRBJ2-2, is DSGVTQTPKHLITATGQRVTLRCSPRSGDLSVYWYQQSLDQGLQFLIQYYNGEERAKGNILERFSAQQFPDLHSELNLSSLELGDSALYFCASSVQQGGELFFGEGSRLTVL.

The chain joins TRBV7-9 to TRBJ2-7, with unresolved D. V lost 6 bases and J lost 4, with 10 bases in between. CDR1 and CDR2 (germline): SEHNR, FQNEAQ (reference sequence). This CDR3 is built from 12 residues. CDR3 protein: CASSSDTYEQYF. The CDR3, as DNA: TGTGCCAGCAGTTCTGACACGTACGAGCAGTACTTC.

In its sample, this clonotype was seen many times. This chain links TRBV10-3 with TRBJ1-6, with 8 bases matching TRBD1. The CDR3 length is 15 residues. Trimming removed 6 bases from V and 4 bases from J; junction bases left unmatched: 5. Germline lookup yields CDR1 ENHRY and CDR2 SYGVKD. The CDR3 bases are TGTGCCATCAGATCCGGGACAGGTTATAATTCACCCCTCCACTTT. Protein: CAIRSGTGYNSPLHF.

About this clonotype itself: This may be a read error, as it is one base from a much larger clone. The chain links TRBV19 to TRBJ1-5, with 8 bases identical to TRBD1. V trimming: 4 bases; J trimming: 10 bases; junction bases outside the gene matches: 15. Germline CDR1 LNHDA, CDR2 SQIVND (reference sequence). This CDR3 region has 16 residues. CDR3 nucleotide sequence: TGTGCCAGTAGTAGCCACGAGACAGGGGCGAAGGGTCCCCAGCATTTT. As protein: CASSSHETGAKGPQHF.

This clonotype appeared a few times. The chain combines TRBV20-1 with TRBJ2-7; 9 nucleotides match TRBD1. The CDR3 is 15 amino acids. The V gene's germline CDR1 is DFQATT and CDR2 SNEGSKA (reference sequence). The ends lost 0 bases at V and 5 bases at J; junction bases unmatched: 8. DNA of the CDR3: TGCAGTGCTAGAGATGATACAGGGGGCGTCGACGAGCAGTACTTC. Its protein product is CSARDDTGGVDEQYF.

This clonotype was seen many times. The CDR3 here is CASRTANTEAFF. As DNA, the CDR3 is TGTGCCAGCCGGACAGCGAACACTGAAGCTTTCTTT. This sequence joins TRBV11-2 and TRBJ1-1; a weak D match, TRBD1 (6 bases). Germline CDR1 reads SGHAT; CDR2 reads FQNNGV. V was shortened by 8 bases and J by 1 base, with 8 bases between the two germline ends. The CDR3 is 12 residues long.

This clonotype was found a few times. This chain joins TRBV4-3 and TRBJ2-1, with 8 bases that match TRBD2. The germline CDR1 and CDR2 sequences are LGHNA and YSLEER. With 0 bases clipped from V and 4 bases from J, the junction kept 5 bases outside the gene matches. The CDR3 has 16 amino acids. The CDR3 loop reads CASSQDIGGAYNEQFF. The CDR3 bases are TGCGCCAGCAGCCAAGATATCGGGGGGGCTTACAATGAGCAGTTCTTC.

This clonotype showed up just a few times. The junction and the germline gene differ at one end; a read error may be behind it. The V and J genes are TRBV7-2 and TRBJ1-5; 8 positions agree with TRBD1. The CDR3 consists of 16 residues. Germline CDR1 SGHTA, CDR2 FQGNSA. CDR3 coding DNA: TGTGCCAGCAGCGACACCGGGACAGGCTTGAATCAGCCCCCGCATTTT. Amino acid sequence: CASSDTGTGLNQPPHF.

Worth noting for this clonotype: A read error is possible here, since a much larger clone lies one base away. This chain joins TRBV19 and TRBJ2-2; 10 positions agree with TRBD1. Looked up from germline, CDR1 is LNHDA and CDR2 is SQIVND (reference sequence). This CDR3 has 15 amino acids. The CDR3 loop reads CASSRDRGITGDLFF. CDR3 bases: TGTGCCAGTAGCCGGGACAGGGGAATCACCGGGGATCTGTTTTTT.

This clonotype was counted many times. The V gene is TRBV7-6, the J gene TRBJ2-4, with D unclear. Trimming pared 2 bases from V and 8 bases from J, leaving 10 bases between. The length of the CDR3 is 13 residues. Germline V lookup: CDR1 SGHVS, CDR2 FNYEAQ. CDR3 residues: CASSLKRFDIQYF. CDR3 nucleotide sequence: TGTGCCAGCAGCTTAAAGCGCTTTGACATTCAGTACTTC.

At least ten counts were recorded for this clonotype. The chain has TRBV13 and TRBJ2-2, with 14 bases lining up with TRBD2. The CDR3 contains 17 residues. Unmatched junction bases numbered 9, after V lost 5 bases and J lost 7 bases. The germline CDR1 and CDR2 sequences are PRHDT and FYEKMQ (reference sequence). CDR3 protein: CASSPQGLAGADGELFF. DNA for the CDR3: TGTGCCAGCAGCCCCCAGGGACTAGCGGGAGCGGACGGGGAGCTGTTTTTT.

In the case of this clonotype: The conserved final phenylalanine or tryptophan is absent from the CDR3, which likely points to a read error. The chain carries TRBV7-2 and TRBJ2-7, with D hard to call. CDR3 length equals 14 residues. Germline CDR1 is SGHTA and CDR2 is FQGNSA. The V end lost 2 bases, the J end lost 2 bases, and 10 bases lay between the germline ends. CDR3 protein: CASSLITDAYEQYL. CDR3 nucleotide sequence: TGTGCCAGCAGCTTAATCACGGATGCCTACGAGCAGTACCTC.

The sample holds a few counts of this clonotype. The rearrangement links TRBV30 to TRBJ1-6, with D possibly TRBD1 on 6 matching bases. In germline, CDR1 is GTSNPN, CDR2 SVGIG (reference sequence). V shed 2 bases and J shed 10 bases, with 12 bases lying between them. The CDR3 consists of 13 residues. The CDR3 sequence: CAWSPTGFSPLHF. The CDR3, as DNA: TGTGCCTGGAGTCCTACAGGGTTCTCACCCCTCCACTTT.

This clonotype was seen a handful of times. This chain uses TRBV6-1 with TRBJ1-5, with 11 bases matching TRBD1. The germline V gene encodes CDR1 MNHNS and CDR2 SASEGT. The V segment lost 3 bases and the J segment 2 bases; nucleotides outside the gene matches: 6. There are 17 residues in the CDR3. CDR3 nucleotide sequence: TGTGCCAGCAGTGAGGACAGGGGGCAGGTTGGCAATCAGCCCCAGCATTTT. Translating it yields CASSEDRGQVGNQPQHF.

In regard to this clonotype: Since a much larger clone is just one base distant, this may be a read error. V usage is TRBV7-6 and J usage is TRBJ2-7; D may match TRBD1 or TRBD2 (6 bases each). The CDR3 sequence is 15 residues long. CDR1 and CDR2 (germline): SGHVS, FNYEAQ. The germline V and J ends were trimmed by 5 bases and 3 bases, with 17 bases remaining between them. This CDR3 reads CASSPGIGGLYEQYF. CDR3 DNA: TGTGCCAGCAGCCCGGGGATAGGGGGACTCTACGAGCAGTACTTC.

Many counts were recorded for this clonotype. CDR3 protein: CSVEDGGNSRPYEQYF. DNA of the CDR3: TGCAGCGTTGAAGATGGGGGGAACAGCCGACCCTACGAGCAGTACTTC. This sequence joins TRBV29-1 and TRBJ2-7, with D perhaps TRBD2 (6 bases). Trimming cost V 0 bases and J 2 bases, with 17 bases left between them. Germline V gives CDR1 SQVTM, CDR2 ANQGSEA. The CDR3 spans 16 residues.

The sample holds many counts of this clonotype. The rearrangement links TRBV7-9 to TRBJ1-1; D is undetermined. The germline gives CDR1 SEHNR, CDR2 FQNEAQ (reference sequence). The CDR3 length is 12 residues. V gave up 4 bases and J gave up 8 bases, with 11 bases separating them. The CDR3 DNA follows: TGTGCCAGCAGCTACGGGGATTCCGAAGCTTTCTTT. Translation: CASSYGDSEAFF.

This clonotype showed up many times. The chain links TRBV7-6 to TRBJ2-2; possibly TRBD1 for D (5 bases). The V gene lost 0 bases and the J gene lost 5 bases, with 13 bases spanning the gap. The CDR3 totals 16 residues. Germline V gene sequence: CDR1 SGHVS, CDR2 FNYEAQ. The CDR3 DNA reads as TGTGCCAGCAGCTTAGCCGTTGGACAAAATACCGGGGAGCTGTTTTTT. Residues: CASSLAVGQNTGELFF.

A few counts support this clonotype. V usage is TRBV24-1 and J usage is TRBJ2-5; TRBD2 agrees at 11 bases. Germline CDR1 is KGHDR and CDR2 is SFDVKD. V gave up 9 bases and J gave up 3 bases; unmatched junction bases: 2. This CDR3 has 13 residues. CDR3 sequence: CATAGLAEETQYF. CDR3 nucleotide sequence: TGTGCCACCGCGGGACTAGCGGAAGAGACCCAGTACTTC.

In regard to this clonotype: A much more abundant neighbour one base away suggests this may be a read error. The chain combines TRBV7-9 with TRBJ2-7; tentative D call: TRBD2 (6 bases). Trimming left V 3 bases short and J 0 bases short, with 15 bases between. Germline V lookup: CDR1 SEHNR, CDR2 FQNEAQ (reference sequence). The CDR3 sequence is 16 residues long. The CDR3 reads CASSFPGGEASYEQYF. DNA of the CDR3: TGTGCCAGCAGCTTCCCAGGTGGGGAGGCCTCCTACGAGCAGTACTTC. The whole variable domain, filled in from reference TRBV7-9 and TRBJ2-7, reads DTGVSQNPRHKITKRGQNVTFRCDPISEHNRLYWYRQTLGQGPEFLTYFQNEAQLEKSRLLSDRFSAERPKGSFSTLEIQRTEQGDSAMYLCASSFPGGEASYEQYFGPGTRLTVT.

This clonotype was found many times. The rearrangement links TRBV20-1 to TRBJ2-7, with 9 nucleotides matching TRBD1. Germline lookup yields CDR1 DFQATT and CDR2 SNEGSKA (reference sequence). The V and J ends lost 6 bases and 0 bases, in that order; junction bases with no gene match: 3. The CDR3 extends over 13 amino acids. In DNA form, the CDR3 reads TGCAGTGCCCGGGACAGGGCCTCCTACGAGCAGTACTTC. Residues: CSARDRASYEQYF.

The rearrangement joins TRBV5-6 to TRBJ1-1, with 9 bases fitting TRBD1. This CDR3 spans 15 amino acids. V shed 4 bases and J 4 bases; nucleotides not matched to a gene: 8. Looked up from germline, CDR1 is SGHDT and CDR2 is YYEEEE. The chain's CDR3 is CASSPMGQGFTEAFF. CDR3 coding DNA: TGTGCCAGCAGCCCGATGGGACAGGGATTCACTGAAGCTTTCTTT.

Notes on this clonotype: A much larger clone is a single base away; this may be a read error. The chain carries TRBV7-6 and TRBJ2-3; the D call may be TRBD1 or TRBD2 (5 bases each). Germline CDR1 and CDR2: SGHVS and FNYEAQ. The CDR3 consists of 14 residues. The CDR3 sequence is CASSLAGTGDAQYF. The CDR3 nucleotides are TGTGCCAGCAGCTTAGCCGGGACCGGAGATGCGCAGTATTTT.

This clonotype has a count of ten or more. This chain connects TRBV4-1 to TRBJ2-7, with a weak D call TRBD1 (6 bases). V was pared by 0 bases and J by 5 bases, with 11 bases between. The CDR3 loop spans 14 amino acids. Germline lookup yields CDR1 MGHRA and CDR2 YSYEKL. CDR3 in DNA: TGCGCCAGCAGCCAAGATCCAGGGGTGGACGAGCAGTACTTC. It specifies CASSQDPGVDEQYF.

This clonotype was seen many times. This sequence joins TRBV20-1 and TRBJ2-7, with 7 positions matching TRBD1. Germline loops: CDR1 DFQATT, CDR2 SNEGSKA (reference sequence). V shed 1 base, J shed 0 bases, and the junction held 3 bases outside the gene matches. There are 14 residues in the CDR3. CDR3 bases: TGCAGTGCTAGAGCCCGGGACAGCTCCTACGAGCAGTACTTC. It translates to CSARARDSSYEQYF.